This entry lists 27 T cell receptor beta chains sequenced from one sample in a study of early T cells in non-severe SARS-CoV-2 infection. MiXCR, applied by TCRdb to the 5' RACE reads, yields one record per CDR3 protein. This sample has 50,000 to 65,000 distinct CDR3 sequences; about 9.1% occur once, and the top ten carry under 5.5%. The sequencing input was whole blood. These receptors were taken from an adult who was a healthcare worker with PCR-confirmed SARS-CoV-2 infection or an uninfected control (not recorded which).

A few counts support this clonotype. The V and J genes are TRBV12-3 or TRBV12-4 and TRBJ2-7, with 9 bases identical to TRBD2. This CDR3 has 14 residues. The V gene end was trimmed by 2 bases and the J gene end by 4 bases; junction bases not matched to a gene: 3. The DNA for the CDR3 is TGTGCCAGCAGTTTACTAGCGGGACGGTACGAGCAGTACTTC. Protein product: CASSLLAGRYEQYF.

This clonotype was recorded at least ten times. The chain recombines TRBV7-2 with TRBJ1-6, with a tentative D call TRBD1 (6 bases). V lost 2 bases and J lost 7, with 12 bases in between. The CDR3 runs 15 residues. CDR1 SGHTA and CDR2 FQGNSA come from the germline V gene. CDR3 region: CASSLFGGQNSPLHF. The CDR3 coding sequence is TGTGCCAGCAGCTTATTCGGGGGGCAAAATTCACCCCTCCACTTT.

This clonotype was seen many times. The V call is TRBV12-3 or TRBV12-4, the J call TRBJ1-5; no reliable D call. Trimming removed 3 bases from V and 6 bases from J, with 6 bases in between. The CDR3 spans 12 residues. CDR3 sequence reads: CASSFEGQPQHF. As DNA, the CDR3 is TGTGCCAGCAGTTTCGAGGGTCAGCCCCAGCATTTT.

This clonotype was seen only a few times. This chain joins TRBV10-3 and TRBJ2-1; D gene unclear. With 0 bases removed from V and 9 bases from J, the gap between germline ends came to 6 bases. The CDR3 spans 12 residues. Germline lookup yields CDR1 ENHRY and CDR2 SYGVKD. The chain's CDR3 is CAISESRFEQFF. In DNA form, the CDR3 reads TGTGCCATCAGTGAGTCTAGGTTTGAGCAGTTCTTC.

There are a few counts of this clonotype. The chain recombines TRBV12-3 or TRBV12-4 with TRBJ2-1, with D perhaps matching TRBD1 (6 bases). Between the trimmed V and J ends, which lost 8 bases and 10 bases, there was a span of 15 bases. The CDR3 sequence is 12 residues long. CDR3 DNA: TGTGCCAGCCAGGCGCCAGGGGAGGAGCAGTTCTTC. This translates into CASQAPGEEQFF.

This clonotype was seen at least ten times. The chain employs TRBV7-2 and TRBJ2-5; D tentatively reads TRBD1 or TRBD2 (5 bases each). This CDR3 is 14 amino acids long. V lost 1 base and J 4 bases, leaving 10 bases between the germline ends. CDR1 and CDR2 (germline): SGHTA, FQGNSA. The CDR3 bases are TGTGCCAGCAGCTTAGTTGGGGGTGGAGAGACCCAGTACTTC. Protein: CASSLVGGGETQYF.

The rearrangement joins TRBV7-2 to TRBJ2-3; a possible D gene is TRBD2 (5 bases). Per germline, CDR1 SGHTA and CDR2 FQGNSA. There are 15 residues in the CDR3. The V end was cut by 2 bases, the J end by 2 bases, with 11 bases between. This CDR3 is CASSLSAATTDTQYF. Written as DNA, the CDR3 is TGTGCCAGCAGCTTATCAGCGGCTACCACAGATACGCAGTATTTT.

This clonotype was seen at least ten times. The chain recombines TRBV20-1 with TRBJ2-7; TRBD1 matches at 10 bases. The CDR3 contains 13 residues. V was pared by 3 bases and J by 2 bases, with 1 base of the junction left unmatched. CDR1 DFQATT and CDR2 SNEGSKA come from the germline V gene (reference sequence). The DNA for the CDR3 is TGCAGTGCTAGCGGACAGGGGGCCTACGAGCAGTACTTC. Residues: CSASGQGAYEQYF.

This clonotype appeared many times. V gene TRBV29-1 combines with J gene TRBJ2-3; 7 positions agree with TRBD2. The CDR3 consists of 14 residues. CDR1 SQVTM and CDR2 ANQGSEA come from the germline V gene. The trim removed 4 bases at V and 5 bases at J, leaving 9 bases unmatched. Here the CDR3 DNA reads TGCAGCGTTGGACTAGCCGGAGTTGGAGATACGCAGTATTTT. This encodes CSVGLAGVGDTQYF.

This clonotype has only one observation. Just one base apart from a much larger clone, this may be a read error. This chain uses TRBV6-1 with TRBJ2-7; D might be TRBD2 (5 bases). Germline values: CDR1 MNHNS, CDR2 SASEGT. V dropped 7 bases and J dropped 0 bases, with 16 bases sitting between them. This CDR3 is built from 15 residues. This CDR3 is CASTMAGGYSYEQYF. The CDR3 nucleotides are TGTGCCAGCACCATGGCGGGCGGATACTCCTACGAGCAGTACTTC.

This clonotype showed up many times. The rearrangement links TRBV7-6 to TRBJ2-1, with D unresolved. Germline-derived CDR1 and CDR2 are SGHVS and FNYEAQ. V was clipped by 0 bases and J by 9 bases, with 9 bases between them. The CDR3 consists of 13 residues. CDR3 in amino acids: CASSLAWAGEQFF. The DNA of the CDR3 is TGTGCCAGCAGCTTAGCGTGGGCAGGTGAGCAGTTCTTC.

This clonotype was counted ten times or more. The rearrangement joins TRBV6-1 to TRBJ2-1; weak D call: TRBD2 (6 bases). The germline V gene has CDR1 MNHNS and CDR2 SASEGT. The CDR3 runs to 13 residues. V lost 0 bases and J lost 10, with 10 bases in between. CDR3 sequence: CASSEARLAEQFF. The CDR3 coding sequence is TGTGCCAGCAGTGAAGCTCGTCTAGCGGAGCAGTTCTTC.

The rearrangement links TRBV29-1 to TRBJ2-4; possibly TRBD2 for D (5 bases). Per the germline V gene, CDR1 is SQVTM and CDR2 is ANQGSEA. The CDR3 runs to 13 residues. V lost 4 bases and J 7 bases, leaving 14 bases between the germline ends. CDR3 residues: CSVGLGRGNIQYF. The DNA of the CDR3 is TGCAGCGTTGGGCTGGGAAGAGGGAACATTCAGTACTTC.

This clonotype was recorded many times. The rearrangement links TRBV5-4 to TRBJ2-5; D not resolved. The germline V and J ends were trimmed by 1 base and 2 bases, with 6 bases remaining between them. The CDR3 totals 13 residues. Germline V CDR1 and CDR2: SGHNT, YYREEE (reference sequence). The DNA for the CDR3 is TGTGCCAGCAGCTTGACCCAGCAAGAGACCCAGTACTTC. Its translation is CASSLTQQETQYF.

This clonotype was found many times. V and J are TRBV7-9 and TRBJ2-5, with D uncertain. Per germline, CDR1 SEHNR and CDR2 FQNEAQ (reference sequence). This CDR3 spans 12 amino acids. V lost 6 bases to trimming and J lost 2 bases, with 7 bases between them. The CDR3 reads CASRFSQETQYF. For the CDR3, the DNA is TGTGCCAGCAGGTTCTCTCAAGAGACCCAGTACTTC. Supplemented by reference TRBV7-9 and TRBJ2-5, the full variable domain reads DTGVSQNPRHKITKRGQNVTFRCDPISEHNRLYWYRQTLGQGPEFLTYFQNEAQLEKSRLLSDRFSAERPKGSFSTLEIQRTEQGDSAMYLCASRFSQETQYFGPGTRLLVL.

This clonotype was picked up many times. CDR3 sequence: CSARSGLAGWNTGELFF. The CDR3 DNA is TGCAGTGCTAGATCGGGACTAGCGGGATGGAACACCGGGGAGCTGTTTTTT. This chain connects TRBV20-1 to TRBJ2-2; 13 positions agree with TRBD2. The CDR3 is made up of 17 amino acids. Germline V CDR1 and CDR2: DFQATT, SNEGSKA (reference sequence). J lost 1 base, V lost 2 bases, and 4 bases had no gene match.

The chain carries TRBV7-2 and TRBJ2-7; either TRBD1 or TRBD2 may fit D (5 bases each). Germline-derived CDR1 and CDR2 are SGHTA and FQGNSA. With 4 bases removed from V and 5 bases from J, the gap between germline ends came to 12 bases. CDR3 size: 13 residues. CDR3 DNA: TGTGCCAGCAGCTCCCTGGGGCGGGACGAGCAGTACTTC. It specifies CASSSLGRDEQYF.

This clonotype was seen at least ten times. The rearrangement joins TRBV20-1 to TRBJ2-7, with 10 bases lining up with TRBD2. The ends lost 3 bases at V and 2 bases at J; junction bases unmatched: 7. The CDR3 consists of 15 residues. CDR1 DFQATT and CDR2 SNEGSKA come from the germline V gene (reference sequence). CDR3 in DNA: TGCAGTGCTAGTCGGGGAGCGGGGGGGCCCTACGAGCAGTACTTC. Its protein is CSASRGAGGPYEQYF.

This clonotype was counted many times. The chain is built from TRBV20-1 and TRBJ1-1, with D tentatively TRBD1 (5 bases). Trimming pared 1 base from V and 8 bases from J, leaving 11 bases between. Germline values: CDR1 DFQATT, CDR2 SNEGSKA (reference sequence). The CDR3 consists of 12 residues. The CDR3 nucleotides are TGCAGTGCTAGAGTCACTAGGGGAGAAGCTTTCTTT. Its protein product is CSARVTRGEAFF.

The CDR3, as DNA: TGCAGCGTTGCCCCAGGGGCCTACGAGCAGTACTTC. This sequence encodes CSVAPGAYEQYF. This chain uses TRBV29-1 with TRBJ2-7; weak D call: TRBD1 (6 bases). The V and J ends lost 4 bases and 2 bases respectively, with 9 bases between them. Germline V gene lookup returns CDR1 SQVTM and CDR2 ANQGSEA. The CDR3 sequence is 12 residues long.

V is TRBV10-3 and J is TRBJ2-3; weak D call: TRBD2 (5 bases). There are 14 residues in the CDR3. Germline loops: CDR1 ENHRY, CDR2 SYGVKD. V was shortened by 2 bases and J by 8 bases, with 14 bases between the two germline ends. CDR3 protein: CAISEEGLSATQYF. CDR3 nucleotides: TGTGCCATCAGTGAGGAGGGTCTTTCGGCTACGCAGTATTTT.

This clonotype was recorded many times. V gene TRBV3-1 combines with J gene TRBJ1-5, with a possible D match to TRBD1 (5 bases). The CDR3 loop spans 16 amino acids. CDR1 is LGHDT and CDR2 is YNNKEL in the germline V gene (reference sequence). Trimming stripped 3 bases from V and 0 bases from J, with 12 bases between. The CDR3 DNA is TGTGCCAGCAGCCAGAATAGGGGCGGTAGCAATCAGCCCCAGCATTTT. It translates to CASSQNRGGSNQPQHF.

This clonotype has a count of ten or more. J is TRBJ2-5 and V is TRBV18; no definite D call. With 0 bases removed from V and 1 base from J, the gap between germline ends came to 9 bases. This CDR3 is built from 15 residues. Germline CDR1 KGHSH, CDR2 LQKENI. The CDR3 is CASSPPNRIQETQYF. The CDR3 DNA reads TGTGCCAGCTCACCACCAAACCGGATCCAAGAGACCCAGTACTTC.

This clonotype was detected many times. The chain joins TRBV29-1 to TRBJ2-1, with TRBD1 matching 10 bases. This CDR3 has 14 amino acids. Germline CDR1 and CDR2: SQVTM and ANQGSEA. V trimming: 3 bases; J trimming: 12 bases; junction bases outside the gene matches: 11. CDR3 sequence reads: CSVDLGTGEWWQFF. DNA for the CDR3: TGCAGCGTTGACCTCGGGACAGGGGAGTGGTGGCAGTTCTTC.

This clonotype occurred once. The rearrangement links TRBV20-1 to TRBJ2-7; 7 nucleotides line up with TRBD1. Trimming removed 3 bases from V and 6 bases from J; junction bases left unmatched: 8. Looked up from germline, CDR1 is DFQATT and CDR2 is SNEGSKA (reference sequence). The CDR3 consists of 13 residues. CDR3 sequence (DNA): TGCAGTGCTAGGGTCCAGGGGGTGCGCGAGCAGTACTTC. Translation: CSARVQGVREQYF.

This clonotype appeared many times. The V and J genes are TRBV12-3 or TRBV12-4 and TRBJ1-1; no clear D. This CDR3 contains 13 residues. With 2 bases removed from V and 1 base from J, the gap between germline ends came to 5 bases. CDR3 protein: CASSLRANTEAFF. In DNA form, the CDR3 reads TGTGCCAGCAGTTTAAGGGCGAACACTGAAGCTTTCTTT.

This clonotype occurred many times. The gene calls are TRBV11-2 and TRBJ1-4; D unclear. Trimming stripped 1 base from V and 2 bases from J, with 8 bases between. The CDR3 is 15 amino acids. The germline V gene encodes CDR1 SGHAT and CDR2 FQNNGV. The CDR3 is CASSLVGSTNEKLFF. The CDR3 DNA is TGTGCCAGCAGCTTAGTGGGTTCGACTAATGAAAAACTGTTTTTT.